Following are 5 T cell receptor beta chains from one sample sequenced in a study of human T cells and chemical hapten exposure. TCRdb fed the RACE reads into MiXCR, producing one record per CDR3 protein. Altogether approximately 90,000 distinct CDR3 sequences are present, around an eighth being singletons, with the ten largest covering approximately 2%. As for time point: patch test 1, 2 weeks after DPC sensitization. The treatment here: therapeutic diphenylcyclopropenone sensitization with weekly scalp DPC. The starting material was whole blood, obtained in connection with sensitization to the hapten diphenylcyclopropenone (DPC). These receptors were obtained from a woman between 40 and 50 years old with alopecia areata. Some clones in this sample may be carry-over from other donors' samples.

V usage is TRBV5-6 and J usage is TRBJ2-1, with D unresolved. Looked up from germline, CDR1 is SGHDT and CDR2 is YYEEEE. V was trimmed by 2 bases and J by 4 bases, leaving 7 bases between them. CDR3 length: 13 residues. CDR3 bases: TGTGCCAGCAGCTTCCGGGTTTACAATGAGCAGTTCTTC. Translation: CASSFRVYNEQFF.

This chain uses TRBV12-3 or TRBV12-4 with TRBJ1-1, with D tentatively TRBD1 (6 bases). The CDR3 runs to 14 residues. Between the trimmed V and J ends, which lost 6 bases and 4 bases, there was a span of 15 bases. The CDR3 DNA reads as TGTGCCAGCAGACCCAGGGGCCTGGGCACTGAAGCTTTCTTT. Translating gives CASRPRGLGTEAFF.

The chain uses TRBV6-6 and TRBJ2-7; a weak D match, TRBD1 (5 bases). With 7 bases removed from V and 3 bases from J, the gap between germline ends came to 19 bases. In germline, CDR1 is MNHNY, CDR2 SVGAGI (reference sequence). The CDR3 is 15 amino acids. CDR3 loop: CASTHPEGAIYEQYF. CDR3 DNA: TGTGCCAGCACTCACCCGGAAGGGGCGATCTACGAGCAGTACTTC.

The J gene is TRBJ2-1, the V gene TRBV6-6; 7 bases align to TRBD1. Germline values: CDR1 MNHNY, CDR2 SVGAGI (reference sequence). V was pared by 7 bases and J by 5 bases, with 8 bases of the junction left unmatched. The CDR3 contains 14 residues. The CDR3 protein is CASTKDRPDNEQFF. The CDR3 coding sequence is TGTGCCAGCACCAAGGACAGGCCCGACAATGAGCAGTTCTTC.

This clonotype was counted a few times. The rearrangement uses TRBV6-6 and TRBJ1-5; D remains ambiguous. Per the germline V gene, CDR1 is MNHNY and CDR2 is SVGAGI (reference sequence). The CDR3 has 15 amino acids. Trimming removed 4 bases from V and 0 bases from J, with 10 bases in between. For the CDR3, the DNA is TGTGCCAGCAGTTCGTCCCGCTATAGCAATCAGCCCCAGCATTTT. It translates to CASSSSRYSNQPQHF.